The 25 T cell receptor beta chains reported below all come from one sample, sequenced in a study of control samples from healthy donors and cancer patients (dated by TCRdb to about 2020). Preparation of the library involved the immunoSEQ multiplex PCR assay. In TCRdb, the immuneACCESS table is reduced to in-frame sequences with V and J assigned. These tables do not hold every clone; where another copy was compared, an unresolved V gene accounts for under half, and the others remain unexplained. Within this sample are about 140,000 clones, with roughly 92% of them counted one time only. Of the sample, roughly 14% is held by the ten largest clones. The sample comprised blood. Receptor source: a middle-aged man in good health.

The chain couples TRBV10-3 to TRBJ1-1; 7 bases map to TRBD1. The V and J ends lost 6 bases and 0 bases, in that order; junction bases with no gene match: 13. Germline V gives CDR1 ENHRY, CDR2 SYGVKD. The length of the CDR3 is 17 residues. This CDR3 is CAISDVTGQRMNTEAFF. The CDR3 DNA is TGTGCCATCAGCGACGTGACGGGACAGAGAATGAACACTGAAGCTTTCTTT.

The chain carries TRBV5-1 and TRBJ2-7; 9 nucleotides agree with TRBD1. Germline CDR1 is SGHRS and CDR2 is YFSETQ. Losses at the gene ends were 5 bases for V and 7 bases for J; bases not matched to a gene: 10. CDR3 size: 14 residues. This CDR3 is CASSFLGTGKEQYF. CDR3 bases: TGCGCCAGCAGTTTTCTCGGGACAGGGAAAGAGCAGTACTTC.

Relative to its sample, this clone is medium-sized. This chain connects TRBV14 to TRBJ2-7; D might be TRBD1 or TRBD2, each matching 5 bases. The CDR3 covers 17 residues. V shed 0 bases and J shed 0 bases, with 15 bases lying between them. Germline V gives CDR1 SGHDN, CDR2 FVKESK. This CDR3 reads CASSQEGTDDSSYEQYF. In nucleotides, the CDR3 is TGTGCCAGCAGCCAAGAAGGGACCGATGATAGCTCCTACGAGCAGTACTTC.

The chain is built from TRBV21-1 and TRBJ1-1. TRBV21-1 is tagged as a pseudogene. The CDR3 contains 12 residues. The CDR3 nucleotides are TGTGCCAGCAGGGATGGCGGGGCTGAAGCTTTCTTT. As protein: CASRDGGAEAFF.

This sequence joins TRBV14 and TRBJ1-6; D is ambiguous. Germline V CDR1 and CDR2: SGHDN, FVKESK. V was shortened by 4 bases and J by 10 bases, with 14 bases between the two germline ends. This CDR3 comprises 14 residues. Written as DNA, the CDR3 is TGTGCCAGCAGCCCTACATATACTGGGTCACCCCTCCACTTT. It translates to CASSPTYTGSPLHF.

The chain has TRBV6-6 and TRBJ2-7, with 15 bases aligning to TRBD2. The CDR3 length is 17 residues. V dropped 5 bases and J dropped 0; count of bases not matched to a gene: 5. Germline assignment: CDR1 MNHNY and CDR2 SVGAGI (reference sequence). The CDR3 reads CASSPGTSGRSSYEQYF. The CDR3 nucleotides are TGTGCCAGCAGTCCCGGGACTAGCGGGAGGAGCTCCTACGAGCAGTACTTC.

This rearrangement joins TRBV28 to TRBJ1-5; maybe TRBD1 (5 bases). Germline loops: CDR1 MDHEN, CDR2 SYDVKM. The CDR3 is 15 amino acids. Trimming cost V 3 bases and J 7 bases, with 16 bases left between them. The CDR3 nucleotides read TGTGCCAGCAGTTTTAATAGCGGGGGAGGCCAGCCCCAGCATTTT. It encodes CASSFNSGGGQPQHF.

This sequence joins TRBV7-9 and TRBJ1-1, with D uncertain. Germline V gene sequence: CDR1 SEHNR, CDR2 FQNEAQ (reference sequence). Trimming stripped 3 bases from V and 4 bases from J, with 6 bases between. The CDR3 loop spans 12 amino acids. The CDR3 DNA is TGTGCCAGCAGCTTTTTCAGCACTGAAGCTTTCTTT. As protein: CASSFFSTEAFF.

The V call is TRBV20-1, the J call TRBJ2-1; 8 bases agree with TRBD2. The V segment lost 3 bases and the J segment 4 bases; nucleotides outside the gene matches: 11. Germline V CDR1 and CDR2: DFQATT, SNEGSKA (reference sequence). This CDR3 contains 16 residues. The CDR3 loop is CSASVIPSGQYNEQFF. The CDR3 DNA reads TGCAGTGCTAGTGTAATTCCTAGCGGGCAATACAATGAGCAGTTCTTC.

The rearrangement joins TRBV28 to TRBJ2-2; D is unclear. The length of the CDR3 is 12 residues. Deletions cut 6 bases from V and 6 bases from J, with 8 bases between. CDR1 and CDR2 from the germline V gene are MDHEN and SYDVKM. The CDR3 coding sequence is TGTGCCAGCAGCCTTATTTCCGGGGAGCTGTTTTTT. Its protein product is CASSLISGELFF.

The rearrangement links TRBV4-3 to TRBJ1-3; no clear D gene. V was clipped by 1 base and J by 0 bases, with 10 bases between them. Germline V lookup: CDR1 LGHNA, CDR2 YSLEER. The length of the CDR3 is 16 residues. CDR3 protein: CASSQVGSGSGNTIYF. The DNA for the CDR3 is TGCGCCAGCAGCCAAGTGGGGTCAGGCTCTGGAAACACCATATATTTT.

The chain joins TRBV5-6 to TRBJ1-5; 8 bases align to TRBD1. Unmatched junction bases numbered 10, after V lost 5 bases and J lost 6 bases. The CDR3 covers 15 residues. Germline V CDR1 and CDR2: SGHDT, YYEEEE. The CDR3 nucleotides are TGTGCCAGCAGTTCAGACAGGGGTTTAGGTCAGCCCCAGCATTTT. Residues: CASSSDRGLGQPQHF.

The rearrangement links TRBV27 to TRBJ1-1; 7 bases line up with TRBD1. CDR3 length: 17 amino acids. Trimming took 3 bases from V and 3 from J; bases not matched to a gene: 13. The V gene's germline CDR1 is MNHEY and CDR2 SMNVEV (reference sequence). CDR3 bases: TGTGCCAGCAGTTTCTCAATTCGGGGACAGAGATACACTGAAGCTTTCTTT. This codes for CASSFSIRGQRYTEAFF.

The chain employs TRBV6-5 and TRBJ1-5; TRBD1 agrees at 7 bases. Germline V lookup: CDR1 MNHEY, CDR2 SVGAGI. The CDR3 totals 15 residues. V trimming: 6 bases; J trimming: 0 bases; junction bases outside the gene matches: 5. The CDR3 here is CASSPTGLSNQPQHF. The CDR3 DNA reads TGTGCCAGCAGCCCGACAGGGCTTAGCAATCAGCCCCAGCATTTT.

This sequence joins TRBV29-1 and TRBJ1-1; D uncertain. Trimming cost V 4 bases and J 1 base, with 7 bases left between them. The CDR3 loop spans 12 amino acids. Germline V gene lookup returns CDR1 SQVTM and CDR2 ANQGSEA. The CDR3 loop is CSVGRTNTEAFF. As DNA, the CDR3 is TGCAGCGTTGGACGGACGAACACTGAAGCTTTCTTT.

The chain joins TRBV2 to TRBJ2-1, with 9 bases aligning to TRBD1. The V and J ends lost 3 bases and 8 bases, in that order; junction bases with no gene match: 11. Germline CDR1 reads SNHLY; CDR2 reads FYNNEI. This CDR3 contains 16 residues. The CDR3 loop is CASSDLLNRGRDEQFF. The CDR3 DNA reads TGTGCCAGCAGTGATCTCCTAAACAGGGGGCGGGATGAGCAGTTCTTC.

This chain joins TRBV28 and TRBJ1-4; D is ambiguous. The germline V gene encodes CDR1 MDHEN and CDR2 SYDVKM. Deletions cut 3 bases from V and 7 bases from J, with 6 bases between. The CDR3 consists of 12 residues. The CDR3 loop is CASSFFREKLFF. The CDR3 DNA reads TGTGCCAGCAGTTTTTTTCGTGAAAAACTGTTTTTT.

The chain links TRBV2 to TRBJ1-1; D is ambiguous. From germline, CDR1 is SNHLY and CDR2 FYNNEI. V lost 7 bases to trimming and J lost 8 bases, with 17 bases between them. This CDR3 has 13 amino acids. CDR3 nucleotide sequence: TGTGCCAGCACCGGTCCGAGGACGGGCGAAGCTTTCTTT. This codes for CASTGPRTGEAFF.

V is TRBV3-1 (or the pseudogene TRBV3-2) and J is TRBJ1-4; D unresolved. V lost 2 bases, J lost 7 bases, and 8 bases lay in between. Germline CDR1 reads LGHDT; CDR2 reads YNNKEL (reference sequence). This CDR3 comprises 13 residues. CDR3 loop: CASSQSGAEKLFF. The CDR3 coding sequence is TGTGCCAGCAGCCAAAGCGGAGCTGAAAAACTGTTTTTT.

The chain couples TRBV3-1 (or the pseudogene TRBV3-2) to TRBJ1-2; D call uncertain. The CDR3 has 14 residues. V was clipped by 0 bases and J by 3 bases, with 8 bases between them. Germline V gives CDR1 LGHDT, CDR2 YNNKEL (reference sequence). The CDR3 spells CASSQDSTYYGYTF. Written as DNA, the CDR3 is TGTGCCAGCAGCCAAGATTCGACCTACTATGGCTACACCTTC.

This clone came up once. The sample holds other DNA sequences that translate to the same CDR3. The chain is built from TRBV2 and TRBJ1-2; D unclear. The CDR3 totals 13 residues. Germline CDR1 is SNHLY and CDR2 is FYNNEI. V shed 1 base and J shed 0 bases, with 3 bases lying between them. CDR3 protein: CASSEGTNYGYTF. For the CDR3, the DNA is TGTGCCAGCAGTGAAGGGACTAACTATGGCTACACCTTC.

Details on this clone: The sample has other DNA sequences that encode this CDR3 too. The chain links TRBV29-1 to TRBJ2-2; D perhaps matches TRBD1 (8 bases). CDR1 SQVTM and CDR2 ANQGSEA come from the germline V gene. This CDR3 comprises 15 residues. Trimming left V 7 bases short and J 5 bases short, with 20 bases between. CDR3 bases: TGCAGCGGTAGAAAAGTACAGGGGGGGACCGGGGAGCTGTTTTTT. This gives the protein CSGRKVQGGTGELFF.

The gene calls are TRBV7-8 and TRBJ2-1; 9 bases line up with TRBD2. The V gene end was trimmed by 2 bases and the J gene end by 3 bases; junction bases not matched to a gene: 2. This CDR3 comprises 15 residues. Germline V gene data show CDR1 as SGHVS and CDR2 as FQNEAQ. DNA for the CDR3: TGTGCCAGCAGCTTACTAGCGGGGAGCTACAATGAGCAGTTCTTC. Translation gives CASSLLAGSYNEQFF.

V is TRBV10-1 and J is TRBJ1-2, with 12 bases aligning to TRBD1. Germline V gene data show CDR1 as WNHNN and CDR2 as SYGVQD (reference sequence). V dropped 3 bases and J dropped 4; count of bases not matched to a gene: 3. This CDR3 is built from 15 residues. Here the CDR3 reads CASSDGTGGGYGYTF. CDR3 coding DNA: TGCGCCAGCAGTGACGGGACAGGGGGCGGCTATGGCTACACCTTC.

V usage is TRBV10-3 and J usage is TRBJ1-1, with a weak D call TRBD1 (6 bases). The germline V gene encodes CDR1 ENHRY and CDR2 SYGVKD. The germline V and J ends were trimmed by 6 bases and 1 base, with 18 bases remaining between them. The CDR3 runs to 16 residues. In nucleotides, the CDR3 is TGTGCCATCAGCCAAGAGGGGGGACTCGAGAACACTGAAGCTTTCTTT. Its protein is CAISQEGGLENTEAFF.